What follows are 29 T cell receptor beta chains derived from one specimen sequenced in a study of chemoradiotherapy in HPV16-positive cancers. TCRdb's table, derived via immunoSEQ multiplex PCR, lists solely in-frame clones and lacks some. This sample has roughly 14,000 clones, with approximately 90% found just once. The input for sequencing was blood, taken from a patient who underwent chemoradiotherapy. These receptors were obtained from a human donor with HPV-associated anogenital cancer.

The chain recombines TRBV30 with TRBJ2-6, with D perhaps TRBD2 (5 bases). From germline, CDR1 is GTSNPN and CDR2 SVGIG (reference sequence). V was shortened by 5 bases and J by 3 bases, with 11 bases between the two germline ends. This CDR3 is 14 amino acids long. This chain's CDR3 is CAWAGVGGANVLTF. The CDR3 bases are TGTGCCTGGGCCGGGGTAGGTGGGGCCAACGTCCTGACTTTC.

The V call is TRBV11-2, the J call TRBJ2-4; the D call may be TRBD1 or TRBD2 (5 bases each). Trimming pared 5 bases from V and 7 bases from J, leaving 18 bases between. The length of the CDR3 is 15 residues. Germline loops: CDR1 SGHAT, CDR2 FQNNGV. The CDR3 region has the DNA TGTGCCAGCAGCCCCGGGTCGGGGCGCGGGAACATTCAGTACTTC. Protein: CASSPGSGRGNIQYF.

Details on this clone: One end of the junction fails to match germline, which may point to a read error. The chain has TRBV29-1 and TRBJ2-2; possibly TRBD1 for D (6 bases). CDR3 length equals 15 residues. Germline CDR1 SQVTM, CDR2 ANQGSEA. The CDR3 sequence: CSAEVQGRSTGELFF. CDR3 nucleotide sequence: TGCAGCGCTGAAGTACAGGGAAGGAGCACCGGGGAGCTGTTTTTT.

This chain connects TRBV6-5 to TRBJ2-1, with 7 bases aligning to TRBD1. The CDR3 length is 14 residues. Losses at the gene ends were 2 bases for V and 9 bases for J; bases not matched to a gene: 7. Germline loops: CDR1 MNHEY, CDR2 SVGAGI. CDR3 protein: CASSYLQGSAEQFF. Written as DNA, the CDR3 is TGTGCCAGCAGTTACCTACAGGGGTCTGCTGAGCAGTTCTTC.

The CDR3 DNA sequence: TGTGCCAGCAGTTACTCGACTAGCGGGGGGTACGAGCAGTACTTC. Translation: CASSYSTSGGYEQYF. The J gene is TRBJ2-7, the V gene TRBV6-5, with 13 bases lining up with TRBD2. Unmatched junction bases numbered 0, after V lost 0 bases and J lost 4 bases. Germline V gene sequence: CDR1 MNHEY, CDR2 SVGAGI. This CDR3 contains 15 residues.

V is TRBV19 and J is TRBJ1-5; D unresolved. V was trimmed by 1 base and J by 0 bases, leaving 7 bases between them. The CDR3 is 15 amino acids. Germline CDR1 LNHDA, CDR2 SQIVND (reference sequence). The CDR3 loop reads CASSIVPYSNQPQHF. The DNA for the CDR3 is TGTGCCAGTAGTATAGTCCCCTATAGCAATCAGCCCCAGCATTTT.

The V gene is TRBV7-3, the J gene TRBJ2-3; D is possibly TRBD2 (5 bases). Trimming left V 5 bases short and J 2 bases short, with 14 bases between. The CDR3 has 15 residues. Per the germline V gene, CDR1 is SGHTA and CDR2 is FQGTGA. The CDR3 spells CASSTNGVHTDTQYF. As DNA, the CDR3 is TGTGCCAGCAGCACAAACGGGGTCCACACAGATACGCAGTATTTT.

Only a few counts were recorded for this clone. This chain joins TRBV18 and TRBJ1-2, with 8 bases lining up with TRBD1. The CDR3 has 15 residues. Germline V gives CDR1 KGHSH, CDR2 LQKENI. With V trimmed by 1 base and J by 3 bases, 4 bases remained unmatched. For the CDR3, the DNA is TGTGCCAGCTCACCACGAGGACAGGGAGACTATGGCTACACCTTC. It encodes CASSPRGQGDYGYTF.

In its sample, this clone is large. This sequence joins TRBV7-9 and TRBJ1-1; TRBD1 agrees at 7 bases. V lost 3 bases, J lost 4 bases, and 8 bases stayed unmatched. This CDR3 is built from 15 residues. Looked up from germline, CDR1 is SEHNR and CDR2 is FQNEAQ (reference sequence). For the CDR3, the DNA is TGTGCCAGCAGCTTCGATCCCAGGGGGGGCACTGAAGCTTTCTTT. The encoded protein is CASSFDPRGGTEAFF. Supplemented by reference TRBV7-9 and TRBJ1-1, the full variable domain reads DTGVSQNPRHKITKRGQNVTFRCDPISEHNRLYWYRQTLGQGPEFLTYFQNEAQLEKSRLLSDRFSAERPKGSFSTLEIQRTEQGDSAMYLCASSFDPRGGTEAFFGQGTRLTVV.

The chain links TRBV5-1 to TRBJ2-7; 14 bases align to TRBD2. This CDR3 spans 18 amino acids. The J segment lost 2 bases and the V segment lost 4 bases, leaving 11 bases of the junction unmatched. Germline V lookup: CDR1 SGHRS, CDR2 YFSETQ. The CDR3 region is CASSPTGLAGDSAYEQYF. CDR3 nucleotides: TGCGCCAGCAGCCCTACGGGACTAGCGGGGGATAGCGCCTACGAGCAGTACTTC.

The CDR3 here is CASSDRGYYEQYF. The CDR3 DNA follows: TGTGCCAGCAGTGACAGAGGGTACTACGAGCAGTACTTC. The chain recombines TRBV2 with TRBJ2-5, with D maybe TRBD2 (5 bases). The J call may be wrong; the DNA end is better matched by TRBJ2-7. The CDR3 loop spans 13 amino acids. Germline lookup yields CDR1 SNHLY and CDR2 FYNNEI.

The chain uses TRBV5-5 and TRBJ2-7; the match to TRBD2 covers 8 bases. The V and J ends lost 1 base and 3 bases, in that order; junction bases with no gene match: 3. The length of the CDR3 is 14 residues. Germline CDR1 reads SGHKS; CDR2 reads YYEKEE (reference sequence). CDR3 sequence (DNA): TGTGCCAGCAGCTTGTTTGCGGGGGGCTACGAGCAGTACTTC. Its translation: CASSLFAGGYEQYF.

This chain connects TRBV4-1 to TRBJ1-6; 7 positions agree with TRBD1. Germline V CDR1 and CDR2: MGHRA, YSYEKL. With V trimmed by 4 bases and J by 8 bases, 11 bases remained unmatched. CDR3 size: 16 residues. This CDR3 is CASSLQTGRSDSPLHF. CDR3 nucleotides: TGCGCCAGCAGCCTCCAGACAGGGAGGTCCGATTCACCCCTCCACTTT.

The chain recombines TRBV18 with TRBJ2-7; the match to TRBD1 covers 7 bases. V lost 0 bases, J lost 0 bases, and 8 bases stayed unmatched. CDR1 is KGHSH, CDR2 LQKENI, per germline. The CDR3 runs to 17 residues. The CDR3 loop is CASSPPEGGSFSYEQYF. The CDR3 DNA is TGTGCCAGCTCACCACCGGAAGGGGGCTCTTTCTCCTACGAGCAGTACTTC.

The J gene is TRBJ2-1, the V gene TRBV30, with 7 bases fitting TRBD1. The trim removed 4 bases at V and 0 bases at J, leaving 0 bases unmatched. Germline V gene sequence: CDR1 GTSNPN, CDR2 SVGIG (reference sequence). The CDR3 contains 13 residues. CDR3 sequence (DNA): TGTGCCTGGAAGGGGGCCTCCTACAATGAGCAGTTCTTC. Its protein product is CAWKGASYNEQFF.

The rearrangement uses TRBV4-1 and TRBJ2-3; D may be TRBD2 (5 bases). The V end was cut by 4 bases, the J end by 1 base, with 21 bases between. From germline, CDR1 is MGHRA and CDR2 YSYEKL. The CDR3 runs to 18 residues. The CDR3 DNA sequence: TGCGCCAGCAGCCCAAGTGCGGGTCGGGGAAGGGGCACAGATACGCAGTATTTT. This codes for CASSPSAGRGRGTDTQYF.

V usage is TRBV6-5 and J usage is TRBJ1-2; 8 nucleotides agree with TRBD1. Germline assignment: CDR1 MNHEY and CDR2 SVGAGI. CDR3 length: 13 amino acids. After removal of 7 bases from V and 4 bases from J, the junction contained 5 bases not matched to a gene. The CDR3 sequence is CASTPGGGYGYTF. As DNA, the CDR3 is TGTGCCAGCACTCCAGGGGGCGGCTATGGCTACACCTTC.

The rearrangement joins TRBV5-4 to TRBJ1-1, with D unclear. The V end lost 1 base, the J end lost 1 base, and 5 bases lay between the germline ends. The CDR3 runs to 13 residues. The germline V gene encodes CDR1 SGHNT and CDR2 YYREEE (reference sequence). The CDR3 DNA sequence: TGTGCCAGCAGCTTGAGGACGAACACTGAAGCTTTCTTT. Its protein product is CASSLRTNTEAFF. The complete variable domain, with remaining parts taken from reference TRBV5-4 and TRBJ1-1, reads ETGVTQSPTHLIKTRGQQVTLRCSSQSGHNTVSWYQQALGQGPQFIFQYYREEENGRGNFPPRFSGLQFPNYSSELNVNALELDDSALYLCASSLRTNTEAFFGQGTRLTVV.

This CDR3 is CASSSSGVPYNEQFF. The CDR3 DNA follows: TGTGCCAGCAGCTCCAGCGGGGTACCCTACAATGAGCAGTTCTTC. The chain is built from TRBV7-3 and TRBJ2-1; 7 bases agree with TRBD2. The CDR3 has 15 residues. The germline gives CDR1 SGHTA, CDR2 FQGTGA. V was clipped by 4 bases and J by 2 bases; unmatched bases: 5.

The chain is built from TRBV14 and TRBJ1-1, with 11 bases fitting TRBD1. Germline lookup yields CDR1 SGHDN and CDR2 FVKESK. J was trimmed by 3 bases and V by 3 bases; bases with no gene match: 3. This CDR3 has 15 amino acids. The CDR3 loop is CASSHRDRGYTEAFF. The CDR3 region has the DNA TGTGCCAGCAGCCACCGGGACAGGGGGTACACTGAAGCTTTCTTT.

The chain recombines TRBV9 with TRBJ2-1; either TRBD1 or TRBD2 may fit D (7 bases each). CDR1 is SGDLS, CDR2 YYNGEE, per germline. V shed 2 bases and J shed 2 bases, with 11 bases lying between them. This CDR3 contains 15 residues. DNA of the CDR3: TGTGCCAGCAGCGTGGGAGGGGGCCCCTACAATGAGCAGTTCTTC. This encodes CASSVGGGPYNEQFF.

The chain joins TRBV6-1 to TRBJ1-6; possibly TRBD1 for D (5 bases). Per the germline V gene, CDR1 is MNHNS and CDR2 is SASEGT. CDR3 length: 15 residues. Trimming took 2 bases from V and 9 from J, leaving 14 bases between them. The CDR3 DNA reads as TGTGCCAGCAGTGAAAGCGAAGGGGAGGGTTCACCCCTCCACTTT. Its translation is CASSESEGEGSPLHF.

The V gene is TRBV18, the J gene TRBJ2-5; TRBD2 matches at 15 bases. From germline, CDR1 is KGHSH and CDR2 LQKENI. The J segment lost 0 bases and the V segment lost 6 bases, leaving 8 bases of the junction unmatched. The CDR3 sequence is 18 residues long. In DNA form, the CDR3 reads TGTGCCAGCTCGGATGGGACTAGCGGGGGGCCGTACCAAGAGACCCAGTACTTC. This codes for CASSDGTSGGPYQETQYF.

This sequence joins TRBV5-4 and TRBJ2-7; 10 bases are a match to TRBD1. This CDR3 comprises 19 residues. The germline gives CDR1 SGHNT, CDR2 YYREEE (reference sequence). The V segment lost 4 bases and the J segment 2 bases; nucleotides outside the gene matches: 18. The CDR3: CASSRRGSSGQGLPYEQYF. The CDR3, as DNA: TGTGCCAGCAGCCGGAGGGGCTCTTCGGGACAGGGGCTCCCCTACGAGCAGTACTTC.

The chain recombines TRBV7-6 with TRBJ2-5; 7 positions match TRBD1. The germline gives CDR1 SGHVS, CDR2 FNYEAQ. After removal of 7 bases from V and 4 bases from J, the junction contained 12 bases not matched to a gene. The length of the CDR3 is 15 residues. The CDR3 DNA reads as TGTGCCAGCATCAAAAACAGGGGAGAGACAGAGACCCAGTACTTC. Protein product: CASIKNRGETETQYF. Complete variable domain (other parts from reference TRBV7-6 and TRBJ2-5): GAGVSQSPRYKVTKRGQDVALRCDPISGHVSLYWYRQALGQGPEFLTYFNYEAQQDKSGLPNDRFSAERPEGSISTLTIQRTEQRDSAMYRCASIKNRGETETQYFGPGTRLLVL.

The rearrangement joins TRBV5-1 to TRBJ1-1; possible D gene TRBD1, 5 bases. Germline assignment: CDR1 SGHRS and CDR2 YFSETQ. V lost 5 bases, J lost 0 bases, and 11 bases lay in between. The CDR3 runs to 14 residues. CDR3 sequence: CASSPGRMNTEAFF. The CDR3 DNA reads as TGCGCCAGCAGTCCGGGACGGATGAACACTGAAGCTTTCTTT.

The chain is built from TRBV7-2 and TRBJ1-6; 9 bases fit TRBD1. Per germline, CDR1 SGHTA and CDR2 FQGNSA. V lost 3 bases and J lost 2; bases outside the gene matches: 2. The CDR3 consists of 16 residues. The CDR3 reads CASSLGQGAYNSPLHF. The CDR3, as DNA: TGTGCCAGCAGCTTGGGACAGGGCGCCTATAATTCACCCCTCCACTTT.

The rearrangement uses TRBV9 and TRBJ2-7; D call uncertain. The V gene lost 1 base and the J gene lost 1 base, with 3 bases spanning the gap. Germline CDR1 and CDR2: SGDLS and YYNGEE. The length of the CDR3 is 12 residues. The CDR3 coding sequence is TGTGCCAGCAGCGTAAATTCCTACGAGCAGTACTTC. Translated, it gives CASSVNSYEQYF.

The chain employs TRBV5-1 and TRBJ1-1; the match to TRBD1 covers 7 bases. This CDR3 comprises 15 residues. Trimming at V came to 4 bases and at J to 3 bases, leaving 9 bases not matched to a gene. CDR1 is SGHRS, CDR2 YFSETQ, per germline. DNA of the CDR3: TGCGCCAGCAGCCGGGACAGCCAGCAGGACACTGAAGCTTTCTTT. Translating it yields CASSRDSQQDTEAFF.